In its sample, the clone carrying this T cell receptor beta chain was seen a few times. The sample belongs to a study of post-analysis software for immune sequencing data. The overall study: Recorded disease courses covered relapsing-remitting, secondary progressive and progressive-relapsing multiple sclerosis. Some patients had no subtype annotation.

The authors incorporated unique molecular identifiers into the TCR beta cDNA libraries. MiXCR was run by TCRdb on the PCR reads, yielding one entry per CDR3 protein. The data show some 800,000 distinct CDR3 sequences, approximately 44% seen once. The receptor comes from a girl aged 5 to 17 with multiple sclerosis. The sequenced material came from blood.

CDR3 DNA sequence: TGTGCCAGCAGTCCGGGTCTAGTTACGCAGTATTTT. Its translation is CASSPGLVTQYF. The rearrangement uses TRBV7-2 and TRBJ2-3; D remains ambiguous. Per germline, CDR1 SGHTA and CDR2 FQGNSA. CDR3 length: 12 amino acids. Trimming removed 6 bases at V and 8 bases at J, with 12 bases between.